This T cell receptor (beta chain) is from a study of blood T cell repertoires in COVID-19. Overall study context: Acute-phase and convalescent COVID-19 samples originated in the United States, Italy and Spain. T cells, B-cell-depleted T cells, or PBMCs provided the cDNA or gDNA that served as material.

In the original workflow: From reference gene primer amplification, estimates of nucleated cell counts were derived. Assay used: immunoSEQ multiplex PCR; TCRdb lists only in-frame clones, some missing. The V and J calls and the clone size are those of that table, but D and trimming were determined from the DNA. The sample has approximately 35,000 clones, 80% to 90% seen once; the top ten hold roughly 4.5%. The CDR3 covers 15 residues. Germline CDR1 and CDR2: LNHDA and SQIVND (reference sequence). Trimming took 4 bases from V and 7 from J, leaving 16 bases between them. The chain links TRBV19 to TRBJ2-2; perhaps TRBD2 as D (6 bases). The sequenced sample was peripheral blood. The TCR sequence derives from a woman aged 65 to 85 with active COVID-19. CDR3 sequence reads: CASSKRLGRDGELFF. The CDR3 DNA reads TGTGCCAGTAGTAAAAGACTGGGGCGGGACGGGGAGCTGTTTTTT.